The rows below give T cell receptor beta chains drawn from one sample of a study of prognosis after radiotherapy for stage I lung cancer. One entry per CDR3 protein results from TCRdb running MiXCR on the multiplex PCR reads. The table records about 22,000 distinct CDR3 sequences, approximately 39% of them present only once. The specimen was PBMCs, collected before or after stereotactic body radiation therapy (not recorded which). Receptors originate from a donor over 45 with non-small cell lung cancer. The CDR3 runs from the conserved cysteine through the conserved F or W. The D gene is left open where the match is weak. Not all rows give a size; the values are once, few, many and, for expanded clones, a class.

V gene: TRBV7-2; D gene: NA; clone size: many; J gene: TRBJ1-3; CDR3 protein: CASSDRQGNTIYF; CDR3 DNA: TGTGCCAGCAGCGACCGACAGGGAAACACCATATATTTT
V gene: TRBV11-2; D gene: NA; clone size: many; J gene: TRBJ1-6; CDR3 protein: CASSLDRVGSPLHF; CDR3 DNA: TGTGCCAGCAGCTTAGACAGGGTTGGTTCACCCCTCCACTTT
V gene: TRBV27; D gene: TRBD2; clone size: many; J gene: TRBJ2-1; CDR3 protein: CASSPGLAENNEQFF; CDR3 DNA: TGTGCCAGCAGCCCAGGACTAGCGGAGAACAATGAGCAGTTCTTC
V gene: TRBV3-1; D gene: NA; clone size: many; J gene: TRBJ2-7; CDR3 protein: CASSQGTGSYEQYF; CDR3 DNA: TGTGCCAGCAGCCAAGGGACGGGTTCCTACGAGCAGTACTTC
V gene: TRBV20-1; D gene: NA; clone size: many; J gene: TRBJ2-3; CDR3 protein: CSARDPGYRGDTQYF; CDR3 DNA: TGCAGTGCTAGAGACCCGGGCTATCGCGGAGATACGCAGTATTTT
V gene: TRBV20-1; D gene: NA; clone size: many; J gene: TRBJ2-1; CDR3 protein: CSATLYLAGYYNEQFF; CDR3 DNA: TGCAGTGCTACCCTTTATCTAGCCGGTTATTACAATGAGCAGTTCTTC
V gene: TRBV4-1; D gene: TRBD1; clone size: many; J gene: TRBJ1-2; CDR3 protein: CASSQDTYRGNYGYTF; CDR3 DNA: TGCGCCAGCAGCCAAGATACTTACAGGGGCAACTATGGCTACACCTTC
V gene: TRBV20-1; D gene: NA; clone size: once; J gene: TRBJ1-2; CDR3 protein: CSARRRRSNYGYTF; CDR3 DNA: TGCAGTGCTAGACGTAGAAGATCTAACTATGGCTACACCTTC
V gene: TRBV30; D gene: NA; clone size: NA; J gene: TRBJ1-2; CDR3 protein: CAWSSFGTAYGYTF; CDR3 DNA: TGTGCCTGGAGTTCCTTCGGGACGGCTTATGGCTACACCTTC
V gene: TRBV6-9; D gene: NA; clone size: many; J gene: TRBJ2-2; CDR3 protein: CASSYLKNGELFF; CDR3 DNA: TGTGCCAGCAGTTACCTAAAGAACGGGGAGCTGTTTTTT
V gene: TRBV29-1; D gene: NA; clone size: NA; J gene: TRBJ1-3; CDR3 protein: CSVVLLRGVSGNTIYF; CDR3 DNA: TGCAGCGTTGTGTTATTACGAGGAGTTTCTGGAAACACCATATATTTT
V gene: TRBV10-2; D gene: TRBD1; clone size: many; J gene: TRBJ2-7; CDR3 protein: CASSEPARGLDEQYF; CDR3 DNA: TGCGCCAGCAGTGAGCCGGCCAGGGGGCTCGACGAGCAGTACTTC
V gene: TRBV7-2; D gene: TRBD1; clone size: NA; J gene: TRBJ2-2; CDR3 protein: CASSSPPRGRGGELFF; CDR3 DNA: TGTGCCAGCAGCTCCCCTCCCAGGGGGCGGGGCGGGGAGCTGTTTTTT
V gene: TRBV19; D gene: NA; clone size: many; J gene: TRBJ2-1; CDR3 protein: CASRYGRVHSYNEQFF; CDR3 DNA: TGTGCCAGTCGTTATGGCAGGGTACACTCCTACAATGAGCAGTTCTTC
V gene: TRBV12-3/TRBV12-4; D gene: NA; clone size: NA; J gene: TRBJ1-2; CDR3 protein: CASSPAGDNYGYTF; CDR3 DNA: TGTGCCAGCAGCCCTGCGGGGGATAACTATGGCTACACCTTC
V gene: TRBV7-9; D gene: NA; clone size: NA; J gene: TRBJ2-2; CDR3 protein: CASSLTGLGELFF; CDR3 DNA: TGTGCCAGCAGCCTCACAGGGCTCGGGGAGCTGTTTTTT
V gene: TRBV24-1; D gene: TRBD1; clone size: many; J gene: TRBJ2-1; CDR3 protein: CATSALTGDEQFF; CDR3 DNA: TGTGCCACCAGTGCCCTGACAGGGGATGAGCAGTTCTTC
V gene: TRBV7-6; D gene: TRBD2; clone size: many; J gene: TRBJ2-2; CDR3 protein: CASSRTSGANTGELFF; CDR3 DNA: TGTGCCAGCAGCCGGACTAGCGGCGCGAACACCGGGGAGCTGTTTTTT
V gene: TRBV5-1; D gene: NA; clone size: many; J gene: TRBJ1-6; CDR3 protein: CASSLVPEEVSPLHF; CDR3 DNA: TGCGCCAGCAGCTTGGTTCCAGAAGAGGTGTCACCCCTCCACTTT
V gene: TRBV7-9; D gene: TRBD2; clone size: many; J gene: TRBJ2-5; CDR3 protein: CASSLGLAEETQYF; CDR3 DNA: TGTGCCAGCAGCTTGGGACTAGCAGAAGAGACCCAGTACTTC
V gene: TRBV7-2; D gene: NA; clone size: NA; J gene: TRBJ2-7; CDR3 protein: CASILARSFSYEQYF; CDR3 DNA: TGTGCCAGCATCTTGGCGCGCAGTTTCTCCTACGAGCAGTACTTC
V gene: TRBV6-1; D gene: TRBD2; clone size: NA; J gene: TRBJ2-3; CDR3 protein: CASSEVYSGGARDTQYF; CDR3 DNA: TGTGCCAGCAGTGAAGTCTATAGCGGGGGGGCAAGAGATACGCAGTATTTT
V gene: TRBV19; D gene: NA; clone size: many; J gene: TRBJ1-5; CDR3 protein: CASSRDRTQPQHF; CDR3 DNA: TGTGCCAGTAGTAGAGACAGGACTCAGCCCCAGCATTTT
V gene: TRBV27; D gene: NA; clone size: many; J gene: TRBJ1-5; CDR3 protein: CASSLRFNQPQHF; CDR3 DNA: TGTGCCAGCAGTTTAAGGTTCAATCAGCCCCAGCATTTT
V gene: TRBV28; D gene: NA; clone size: NA; J gene: TRBJ1-2; CDR3 protein: CASSLSHHARYGYTF; CDR3 DNA: TGTGCCAGCAGTTTAAGTCATCATGCCCGCTATGGCTACACCTTC
V gene: TRBV6-2/TRBV6-3; D gene: NA; clone size: NA; J gene: TRBJ2-6; CDR3 protein: CASSYSIWGAGANVLTF; CDR3 DNA: TGTGCCAGCAGTTACTCGATATGGGGGGCTGGGGCCAACGTCCTGACTTTC
V gene: TRBV3-1; D gene: NA; clone size: many; J gene: TRBJ1-1; CDR3 protein: CASSQMVNTEAFF; CDR3 DNA: TGTGCCAGCAGCCAAATGGTGAACACTGAAGCTTTCTTT
V gene: TRBV12-3/TRBV12-4; D gene: NA; clone size: NA; J gene: TRBJ2-5; CDR3 protein: CASSTRAETQYF; CDR3 DNA: TGTGCCAGCAGTACCAGGGCTGAGACCCAGTACTTC
V gene: TRBV2; D gene: NA; clone size: many; J gene: TRBJ1-4; CDR3 protein: CASSALGPATNEKLFF; CDR3 DNA: TGTGCCAGCAGTGCATTAGGACCTGCAACTAATGAAAAACTGTTTTTT
V gene: TRBV18; D gene: TRBD1; clone size: many; J gene: TRBJ2-7; CDR3 protein: CASSPGQGVYEQYF; CDR3 DNA: TGTGCCAGCTCACCGGGACAGGGTGTCTACGAGCAGTACTTC
V gene: TRBV15; D gene: NA; clone size: many; J gene: TRBJ2-7; CDR3 protein: CATSREMGTYEQYF; CDR3 DNA: TGTGCCACCAGCAGAGAAATGGGAACCTACGAGCAGTACTTC
V gene: TRBV2; D gene: TRBD1; clone size: many; J gene: TRBJ1-2; CDR3 protein: CASSADRGRQYGYTF; CDR3 DNA: TGTGCCAGCAGTGCCGACAGGGGGAGGCAATATGGCTACACCTTC
V gene: TRBV11-1; D gene: NA; clone size: many; J gene: TRBJ1-1; CDR3 protein: CASSFVLKNTEAFF; CDR3 DNA: TGTGCCAGCAGCTTCGTTCTAAAGAACACTGAAGCTTTCTTT
V gene: TRBV12-3/TRBV12-4; D gene: NA; clone size: NA; J gene: TRBJ2-6; CDR3 protein: CASSLSGAGANVLTF; CDR3 DNA: TGTGCCAGCAGTTTATCGGGTGCTGGGGCCAACGTCCTGACTTTC
V gene: TRBV6-5; D gene: NA; clone size: NA; J gene: TRBJ2-7; CDR3 protein: CASSYLSGPSYEQYF; CDR3 DNA: TGTGCCAGCAGTTACCTCTCTGGGCCGAGCTACGAGCAGTACTTC
V gene: TRBV20-1; D gene: NA; clone size: NA; J gene: TRBJ1-2; CDR3 protein: CSARDEGGVWKAGYTF; CDR3 DNA: TGCAGTGCTAGAGATGAGGGGGGGGTGTGGAAGGCTGGCTACACCTTC
V gene: TRBV7-3; D gene: NA; clone size: NA; J gene: TRBJ2-7; CDR3 protein: CASSLFPGVGYEQYF; CDR3 DNA: TGTGCCAGCAGCTTATTTCCGGGGGTGGGGTACGAGCAGTACTTC